Sequencing of this T cell receptor beta chain was carried out in a study of shared clonotypes between healthy human individuals. The germline V gene encodes CDR1 KGHSH and CDR2 LQKENI. CDR3 length equals 16 residues. V was trimmed by 6 bases and J by 5 bases, leaving 22 bases between them. This table comes from immunoSEQ multiplex PCR, and its TCRdb copy is limited to in-frame clones, with some not included. Counted here are about 1.1 million clones, about four fifths occurring once; the ten biggest clones make up 0.5% to 0.6%. The healthy adult donors were HIV-negative and reported no recent acute infections or vaccinations. All the donors were Caucasian adults who lived in Nashville, Tennessee.

The receptor's source is a man aged 18-30 years in good health. Some clones in this sample may be carry-over from other donors' samples. Sequencing was performed on memory CD4+ T cells from PBMCs. The subset is: CD45RA-negative fraction. The chain has TRBV18 and TRBJ2-5; possible D gene TRBD1, 6 bases. CDR3 region: CASSRSGAGDMETQYF. CDR3 DNA sequence: TGTGCCAGCTCTCGCTCCGGGGCAGGGGATATGGAGACCCAGTACTTC.